This note documents a single T cell receptor beta chain sequence. At one end, the junction sequence differs from germline, possibly due to a read error. Other DNA sequences of this sample code for an identical CDR3. The data belong to a study of identifying expanded T cells in peripheral blood. Repertoires were generated with immunoSEQ multiplex PCR, while TCRdb's copy carries only in-frame clones and drops some. Among roughly 86,000 clones listed, roughly 84% were seen once. CDR1 and CDR2 (germline): ENHRY, SYGVKD. The CDR3 has 14 residues. The chain employs TRBV10-3 and TRBJ1-6; unclear D gene. Sequenced sample: blood. This receptor was obtained from a person aged 18 to 75 in good health. The CDR3 protein is CAISEGQTNSPLHF. The DNA of the CDR3 is TGTGCTATCAGTGAGGGCCAGACCAATTCACCCCTCCACTTT.